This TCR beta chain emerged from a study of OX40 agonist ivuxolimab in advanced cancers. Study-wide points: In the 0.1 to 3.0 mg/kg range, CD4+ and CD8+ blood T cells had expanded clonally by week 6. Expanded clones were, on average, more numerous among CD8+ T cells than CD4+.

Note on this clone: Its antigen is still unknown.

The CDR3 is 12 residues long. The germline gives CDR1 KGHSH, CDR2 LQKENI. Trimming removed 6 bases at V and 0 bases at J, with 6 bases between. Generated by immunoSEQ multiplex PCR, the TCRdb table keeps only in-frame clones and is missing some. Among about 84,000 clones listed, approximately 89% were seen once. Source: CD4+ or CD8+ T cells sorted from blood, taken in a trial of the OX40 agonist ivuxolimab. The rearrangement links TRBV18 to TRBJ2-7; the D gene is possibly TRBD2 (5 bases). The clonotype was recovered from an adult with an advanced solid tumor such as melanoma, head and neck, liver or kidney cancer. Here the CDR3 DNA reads TGTGCCAGCTCGGGGAGCTCCTACGAGCAGTACTTC. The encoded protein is CASSGSSYEQYF. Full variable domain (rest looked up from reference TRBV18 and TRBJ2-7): NAGVMQNPRHLVRRRGQEARLRCSPMKGHSHVYWYRQLPEEGLKFMVYLQKENIIDESGMPKERFSAEFPKEGPSILRIQQVVRGDSAAYFCASSGSSYEQYFGPGTRLTVT.